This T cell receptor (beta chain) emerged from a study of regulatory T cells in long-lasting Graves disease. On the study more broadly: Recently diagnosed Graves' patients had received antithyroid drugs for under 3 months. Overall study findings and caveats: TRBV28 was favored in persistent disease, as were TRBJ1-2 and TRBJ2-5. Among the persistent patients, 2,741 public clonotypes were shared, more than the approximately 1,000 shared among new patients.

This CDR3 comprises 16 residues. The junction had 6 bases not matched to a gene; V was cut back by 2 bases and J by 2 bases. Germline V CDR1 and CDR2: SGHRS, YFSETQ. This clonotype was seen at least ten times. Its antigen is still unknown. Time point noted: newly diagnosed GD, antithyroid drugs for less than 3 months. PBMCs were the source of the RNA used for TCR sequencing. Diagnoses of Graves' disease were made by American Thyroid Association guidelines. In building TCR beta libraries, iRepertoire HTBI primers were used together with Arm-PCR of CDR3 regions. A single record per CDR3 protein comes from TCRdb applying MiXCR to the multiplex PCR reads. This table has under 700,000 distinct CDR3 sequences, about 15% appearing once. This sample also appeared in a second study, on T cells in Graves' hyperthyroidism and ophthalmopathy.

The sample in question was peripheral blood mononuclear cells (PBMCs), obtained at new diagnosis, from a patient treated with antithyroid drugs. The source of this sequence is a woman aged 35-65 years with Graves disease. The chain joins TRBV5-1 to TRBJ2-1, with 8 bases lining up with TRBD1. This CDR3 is CASSLERTGPYNEQFF. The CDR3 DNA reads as TGCGCCAGCAGCTTAGAGAGGACAGGGCCCTACAATGAGCAGTTCTTC.